The rows below give T cell receptor beta chains drawn from one sample of a study of vaccination and CD4 T cells after COVID-19. These receptors have no identified antigens. TCRdb redid the calling of the PCR reads with MiXCR, one entry per CDR3 protein. This table has some 15,000 distinct CDR3 sequences, 65% to 85% appearing once. The source was CD4+ T cells from blood, cultured in vitro, collected after SARS-CoV-2 vaccination. These receptor sequences come from a human donor who received a COVID-19 vaccine. Both conserved end residues are part of each CDR3. The order of the fields is clone size, D gene, J gene, V gene, CDR3 protein, CDR3 DNA. D genes are given only for firm matches. Some rows mark clone size as missing; the rest say once, few, many or name a class of expanded clone.

clone size: -
D gene: -
J gene: TRBJ1-4
V gene: TRBV27
CDR3 protein: CASLYKSRTENSFF
CDR3 DNA: TGTGCCAGCCTTTATAAGTCACGGACCGAAAACTCGTTTTTT

clone size: once
D gene: -
J gene: TRBJ1-6
V gene: TRBV6-2/TRBV6-3
CDR3 protein: CAAGPHRNSYNSPLHF
CDR3 DNA: TGTGCCGCTGGGCCGCACAGGAACTCCTATAATTCACCCCTCCACTTT

clone size: -
D gene: -
J gene: TRBJ2-4
V gene: TRBV21-1
CDR3 protein: CASSRGTAKNIQYF
CDR3 DNA: TGTGCCAGCAGCCGGGGGACGGCCAAAAACATTCAGTACTTC

clone size: -
D gene: TRBD1
J gene: TRBJ1-1
V gene: TRBV3-1
CDR3 protein: CASSQVNPTGGDTEAFF
CDR3 DNA: TGTGCCAGCAGCCAAGTAAACCCGACAGGGGGGGACACTGAAGCTTTCTTT

clone size: -
D gene: TRBD2
J gene: TRBJ2-1
V gene: TRBV3-1
CDR3 protein: CASSQDAAGPYNEQFF
CDR3 DNA: TGTGCCAGCAGCCAAGATGCAGCGGGGCCCTACAATGAGCAGTTCTTC

clone size: -
D gene: TRBD1
J gene: TRBJ1-1
V gene: TRBV5-3
CDR3 protein: CARSPQGAVRNTEAFF
CDR3 DNA: TGTGCCAGAAGCCCACAGGGGGCGGTAAGGAACACTGAAGCTTTCTTT

clone size: -
D gene: -
J gene: TRBJ1-2
V gene: TRBV21-1
CDR3 protein: CASSKDCREIPMCYTF
CDR3 DNA: TGTGCCAGCAGCAAAGATTGCCGGGAAATCCCGATGTGCTACACCTTC

clone size: -
D gene: -
J gene: TRBJ1-1
V gene: TRBV20-1
CDR3 protein: CSARELFKIGEAFF
CDR3 DNA: TGCAGTGCTAGAGAACTCTTCAAGATTGGTGAAGCTTTCTTT

clone size: -
D gene: -
J gene: TRBJ1-4
V gene: TRBV29-1
CDR3 protein: CSAQGPNEKLFF
CDR3 DNA: TGCAGCGCCCAAGGCCCCAATGAAAAACTGTTTTTT

clone size: -
D gene: -
J gene: TRBJ1-2
V gene: TRBV20-1
CDR3 protein: CSARDHGLRRVPNYGYTF
CDR3 DNA: TGCAGTGCTAGAGATCACGGACTCCGGAGGGTACCTAACTATGGCTACACCTTC

clone size: -
D gene: TRBD1
J gene: TRBJ2-3
V gene: TRBV27
CDR3 protein: CASSSSSLQGTSADTQYF
CDR3 DNA: TGTGCCAGCAGTTCCTCTTCCTTACAGGGGACCTCGGCAGATACGCAGTATTTT

clone size: -
D gene: -
J gene: TRBJ2-3
V gene: TRBV2
CDR3 protein: CASSTRAPWGLEDTQYF
CDR3 DNA: TGTGCCAGCAGTACCCGGGCCCCGTGGGGGTTGGAAGATACGCAGTATTTT

clone size: -
D gene: -
J gene: TRBJ1-5
V gene: TRBV20-1
CDR3 protein: CSARGPGNQPQHF
CDR3 DNA: TGCAGTGCTAGGGGGCCGGGCAATCAGCCCCAGCATTTT

clone size: few
D gene: -
J gene: TRBJ1-1
V gene: TRBV20-1
CDR3 protein: CSANYRGAFF
CDR3 DNA: TGCAGTGCTAATTATAGGGGAGCTTTCTTT

clone size: -
D gene: -
J gene: TRBJ2-7
V gene: TRBV15
CDR3 protein: CATSRAAGPNYEQYF
CDR3 DNA: TGTGCCACCAGCAGAGCGGCAGGACCAAACTACGAGCAGTACTTC

clone size: -
D gene: -
J gene: TRBJ1-3
V gene: TRBV6-1
CDR3 protein: CASRVTPTGDTIYF
CDR3 DNA: TGTGCCAGCCGCGTTACGCCTACCGGGGACACCATATATTTT

clone size: -
D gene: -
J gene: TRBJ1-2
V gene: TRBV6-1
CDR3 protein: CASSEVGWVGYGYTF
CDR3 DNA: TGTGCCAGCAGTGAAGTAGGGTGGGTCGGCTATGGCTACACCTTC

clone size: -
D gene: -
J gene: TRBJ2-5
V gene: TRBV20-1
CDR3 protein: CSAEGKAQETQYF
CDR3 DNA: TGCAGTGCTGAGGGAAAAGCACAAGAGACCCAGTACTTC